The 22 T cell receptor beta chains reported below all come from one sample, sequenced in a study of T-cell reconstitution after alpha-beta-depleted transplantation in children. TCRbeta library construction was performed incorporating unique molecular identifiers. TCRdb re-called the PCR reads with MiXCR, one entry per CDR3 protein. This sample yields roughly 120,000 distinct CDR3 sequences, of which 10% are seen a single time; under 35% belongs to the top ten. The sample here was PBMCs, taken before TCRalphabeta/CD19-depleted stem cell transplant. The receptors stem from a boy between 2 and 15 years old with acute lymphoblastic leukemia, due to receive a stem cell transplant.

This clonotype was picked up a small number of times. The gene calls are TRBV20-1 and TRBJ2-3; 8 nucleotides match TRBD2. The germline V gene encodes CDR1 DFQATT and CDR2 SNEGSKA (reference sequence). CDR3 length: 14 amino acids. The V gene end was trimmed by 3 bases and the J gene end by 1 base; junction bases not matched to a gene: 3. In DNA, the CDR3 is TGCAGTGCTAGCCTAGCGGGCGGCACAGATACGCAGTATTTT. It yields the protein CSASLAGGTDTQYF.

The rearrangement joins TRBV3-1 to TRBJ2-7; 10 bases align to TRBD2. The CDR3 extends over 16 amino acids. The V segment lost 1 base and the J segment 3 bases; nucleotides outside the gene matches: 6. The germline gives CDR1 LGHDT, CDR2 YNNKEL (reference sequence). This chain's CDR3 is CASSQGASGGYYEQYF. CDR3 nucleotide sequence: TGTGCCAGCAGCCAAGGGGCTAGCGGGGGATACTACGAGCAGTACTTC.

This clonotype was seen repeatedly, ten times or more. The CDR3 loop is CASSFQPKTGNEQFF. CDR3 DNA: TGTGCCAGCAGCTTCCAACCTAAGACGGGAAATGAGCAGTTCTTC. This sequence joins TRBV5-5 and TRBJ2-1, with D maybe TRBD2 (5 bases). The CDR3 is made up of 15 amino acids. Between the trimmed V and J ends, which lost 2 bases and 7 bases, there was a span of 16 bases. Germline V CDR1 and CDR2: SGHKS, YYEKEE (reference sequence).

In its sample, this clonotype was seen many times. Here the CDR3 DNA reads TGCAGTGCTCCCGGACTAGCGGGGATAGCCAAAAACATTCAGTACTTC. Its translation is CSAPGLAGIAKNIQYF. The chain recombines TRBV20-1 with TRBJ2-4, with 12 bases fitting TRBD2. The V and J ends lost 5 bases and 0 bases, in that order; junction bases with no gene match: 5. CDR1 and CDR2 from the germline V gene are DFQATT and SNEGSKA (reference sequence). The CDR3 runs 16 residues.

This clonotype has more than one count but fewer than ten. The chain couples TRBV15 to TRBJ1-3; D perhaps matches TRBD1 (5 bases). CDR1 is LNHNV, CDR2 YYDKDF, per germline (reference sequence). The CDR3 covers 16 residues. Trimming pared 1 base from V and 2 bases from J, leaving 12 bases between. Here the CDR3 reads CATSRVSGGAGNTIYF. For the CDR3, the DNA is TGTGCCACCAGCAGAGTCTCCGGGGGGGCTGGAAACACCATATATTTT.

V and J are TRBV29-1 and TRBJ2-1, with D possibly matching TRBD1 (5 bases). The CDR3 contains 16 residues. Germline V gene lookup returns CDR1 SQVTM and CDR2 ANQGSEA. The V end was cut by 0 bases, the J end by 1 base, with 13 bases between. The CDR3, as DNA: TGCAGCGTTGAAGATCGGCAGGGATGGTCCTACAATGAGCAGTTCTTC. Translation gives CSVEDRQGWSYNEQFF.

J is TRBJ2-3 and V is TRBV20-1; D possibly corresponds to TRBD1 (5 bases). Trimming took 6 bases from V and 2 from J, leaving 18 bases between them. The CDR3 has 15 amino acids. Germline CDR1 reads DFQATT; CDR2 reads SNEGSKA (reference sequence). CDR3 in amino acids: CSAFDSAKSTDTQYF. As DNA, the CDR3 is TGCAGTGCGTTCGACAGCGCAAAGTCCACAGATACGCAGTATTTT.

V usage is TRBV19 and J usage is TRBJ1-1; 9 nucleotides align to TRBD1. The CDR3 has 15 amino acids. V shed 7 bases, J shed 6 bases, and the junction held 12 bases outside the gene matches. The V gene's germline CDR1 is LNHDA and CDR2 SQIVND (reference sequence). The CDR3 sequence: CASKGGQGLMAEAFF. The DNA for the CDR3 is TGTGCCAGTAAAGGTGGACAGGGGCTGATGGCTGAAGCTTTCTTT.

This clonotype was detected only a few times. The chain links TRBV20-1 to TRBJ1-1; possible D gene TRBD1, 6 bases. Deletions cut 1 base from V and 6 bases from J, with 12 bases between. CDR3 length: 13 amino acids. Germline V CDR1 and CDR2: DFQATT, SNEGSKA (reference sequence). The CDR3 DNA sequence: TGCAGTGCTAGAGTGGGGGCTAGCGCTGAAGCTTTCTTT. Translation: CSARVGASAEAFF.

This clonotype appeared many times. The chain employs TRBV12-3 or TRBV12-4 and TRBJ2-2; perhaps TRBD2 as D (5 bases). Deletions cut 1 base from V and 0 bases from J, with 21 bases between. The CDR3 contains 20 residues. The CDR3 nucleotides are TGTGCCAGCAGTTTAGTGTCTAGCCCGTTCGAACAGCCGAACACCGGGGAGCTGTTTTTT. It specifies CASSLVSSPFEQPNTGELFF.

The chain links TRBV7-2 to TRBJ2-7, with D possibly being TRBD1 (6 bases). CDR1 SGHTA and CDR2 FQGNSA come from the germline V gene. V was shortened by 0 bases and J by 2 bases, with 11 bases between the two germline ends. The CDR3 has 15 amino acids. The CDR3 sequence is CASSLALQGAYEQYF. CDR3 nucleotides: TGTGCCAGCAGCTTAGCGTTACAGGGAGCCTACGAGCAGTACTTC.

The gene calls are TRBV5-1 and TRBJ2-1; no firm D call. Trimming left V 1 base short and J 0 bases short, with 11 bases between. Looked up from germline, CDR1 is SGHRS and CDR2 is YFSETQ. CDR3 length: 16 residues. The CDR3 sequence: CASSLTGPSSYNEQFF. The CDR3 DNA reads as TGCGCCAGCAGCTTGACCGGGCCGAGCTCCTACAATGAGCAGTTCTTC.

The V call is TRBV20-1, the J call TRBJ2-7, with D perhaps TRBD1 or TRBD2 (5 bases each). V lost 5 bases and J 4 bases, leaving 21 bases between the germline ends. The CDR3 totals 15 residues. Germline CDR1 is DFQATT and CDR2 is SNEGSKA (reference sequence). CDR3 sequence: CSARGTGAFHYEQYF. CDR3 sequence (DNA): TGCAGTGCTCGGGGAACAGGCGCTTTTCATTACGAGCAGTACTTC.

This clonotype showed up just a few times. This sequence joins TRBV5-1 and TRBJ2-7; 7 nucleotides align to TRBD1. This CDR3 is 14 amino acids long. J lost 1 base, V lost 6 bases, and 7 bases had no gene match. CDR1 is SGHRS, CDR2 YFSETQ, per germline. The CDR3 nucleotides read TGCGCCAGCACCAATACAGGGGAGTCCTACGAGCAGTACTTC. Its protein is CASTNTGESYEQYF.

The V gene is TRBV20-1, the J gene TRBJ2-1; TRBD1 matches at 9 bases. This CDR3 contains 18 residues. J lost 8 bases, V lost 3 bases, and 20 bases had no gene match. Looked up from germline, CDR1 is DFQATT and CDR2 is SNEGSKA (reference sequence). The CDR3 DNA reads TGCAGTGCTAGCCCAACAGGGGGCGCGTACATGTCCCGGCATGAGCAGTTCTTC. Protein product: CSASPTGGAYMSRHEQFF.

This clonotype was seen at least ten times. V gene TRBV11-2 combines with J gene TRBJ2-3; 7 bases are a match to TRBD2. Germline trimming cut 4 bases from V and 5 bases from J; bases unmatched to any gene: 9. Germline V gene lookup returns CDR1 SGHAT and CDR2 FQNNGV. The CDR3 length is 15 residues. The CDR3 DNA follows: TGTGCCAGCAGCTACCTGGGAGGGGAGGGAGATACGCAGTATTTT. This codes for CASSYLGGEGDTQYF. Drawing the rest from reference TRBV11-2 and TRBJ2-3, the complete variable domain is EAGVAQSPRYKIIEKRQSVAFWCNPISGHATLYWYQQILGQGPKLLIQFQNNGVVDDSQLPKDRFSAERLKGVDSTLKIQPAKLEDSAVYLCASSYLGGEGDTQYFGPGTRLTVL.

At least ten counts were recorded for this clonotype. The chain employs TRBV20-1 and TRBJ2-3; D call uncertain. This CDR3 is 12 amino acids long. The V gene lost 5 bases and the J gene lost 5 bases, with 11 bases spanning the gap. CDR1 is DFQATT, CDR2 SNEGSKA, per germline (reference sequence). The CDR3 loop is CSAAPTGDTQYF. The CDR3 region has the DNA TGCAGTGCTGCCCCGACGGGAGATACGCAGTATTTT.

This clonotype was recorded at least ten times. The chain employs TRBV6-4 and TRBJ2-3; D uncertain. Trimming pared 2 bases from V and 2 bases from J, leaving 11 bases between. Germline CDR1 MRHNA, CDR2 SNTAGT. This CDR3 is built from 15 residues. CDR3 region: CASSDRVGHTDTQYF. The CDR3 DNA sequence: TGTGCCAGCAGTGACCGTGTCGGCCACACAGATACGCAGTATTTT.

CDR3 sequence: CASSLDRLSGEQYF. The CDR3 DNA sequence: TGCGCCAGCAGCTTGGACCGCCTCTCAGGCGAGCAGTACTTC. The chain employs TRBV5-1 and TRBJ2-7; D remains unclear. The CDR3 runs to 14 residues. The ends were cut back, 0 bases at V and 6 bases at J, with 13 bases in the middle. CDR1 and CDR2 (germline): SGHRS, YFSETQ.

This clonotype was recorded many times. The CDR3 DNA reads TGTGCCAGCAGCCCACGCGGGAGTGCATCCTACAATGAGCAGTTCTTC. This translates into CASSPRGSASYNEQFF. The rearrangement links TRBV7-9 to TRBJ2-1; TRBD2 aligns across 7 bases. There are 16 residues in the CDR3. Trimming at V came to 5 bases and at J to 1 base, leaving 8 bases not matched to a gene. The germline V gene encodes CDR1 SEHNR and CDR2 FQNEAQ (reference sequence).

As for this clonotype: Being one base from a much bigger clone, this may be a read error. The CDR3 DNA follows: TGTGCCAGCGGCCAGGGGTCGGAGACCCAGTACTTC. Protein: CASGQGSETQYF. The chain combines TRBV6-6 with TRBJ2-5; tentative D call: TRBD1 (6 bases). The V gene's germline CDR1 is MNHNY and CDR2 SVGAGI (reference sequence). Trimming stripped 8 bases from V and 5 bases from J, with 12 bases between. The CDR3 loop spans 12 amino acids.

The sample holds many counts of this clonotype. This sequence joins TRBV6-1 and TRBJ1-1; 8 bases match TRBD1. Germline assignment: CDR1 MNHNS and CDR2 SASEGT. This CDR3 contains 13 residues. V shed 5 bases and J 4 bases; nucleotides not matched to a gene: 3. The CDR3 loop is CASSRTGITEAFF. As DNA, the CDR3 is TGTGCCAGCAGTCGGACAGGGATCACTGAAGCTTTCTTT.